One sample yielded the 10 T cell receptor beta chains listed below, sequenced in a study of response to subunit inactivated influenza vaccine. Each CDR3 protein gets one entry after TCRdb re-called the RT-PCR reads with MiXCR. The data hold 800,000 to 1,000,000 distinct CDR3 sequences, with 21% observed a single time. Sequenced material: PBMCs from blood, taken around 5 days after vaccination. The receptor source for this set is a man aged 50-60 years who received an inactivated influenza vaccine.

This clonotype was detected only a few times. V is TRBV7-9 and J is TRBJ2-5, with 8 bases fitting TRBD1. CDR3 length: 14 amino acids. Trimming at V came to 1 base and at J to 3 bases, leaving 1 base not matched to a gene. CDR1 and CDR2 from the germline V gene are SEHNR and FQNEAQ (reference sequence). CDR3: CASSLVTGEETQYF. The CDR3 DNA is TGTGCCAGCAGCTTAGTGACAGGGGAAGAGACCCAGTACTTC. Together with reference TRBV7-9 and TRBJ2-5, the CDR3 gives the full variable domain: DTGVSQNPRHKITKRGQNVTFRCDPISEHNRLYWYRQTLGQGPEFLTYFQNEAQLEKSRLLSDRFSAERPKGSFSTLEIQRTEQGDSAMYLCASSLVTGEETQYFGPGTRLLVL.

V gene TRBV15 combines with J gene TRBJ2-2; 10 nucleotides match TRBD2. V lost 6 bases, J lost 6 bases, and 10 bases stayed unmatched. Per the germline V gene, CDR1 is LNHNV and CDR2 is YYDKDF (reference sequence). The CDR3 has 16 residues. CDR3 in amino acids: CATRASGGFGAGELFF. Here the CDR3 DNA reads TGTGCCACCAGGGCTAGCGGGGGATTCGGAGCCGGGGAGCTGTTTTTT. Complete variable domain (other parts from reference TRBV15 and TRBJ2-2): DAMVIQNPRYQVTQFGKPVTLSCSQTLNHNVMYWYQQKSSQAPKLLFHYYDKDFNNEADTPDNFQSRRPNTSFCFLDIRSPGLGDTAMYLCATRASGGFGAGELFFGEGSRLTVL.

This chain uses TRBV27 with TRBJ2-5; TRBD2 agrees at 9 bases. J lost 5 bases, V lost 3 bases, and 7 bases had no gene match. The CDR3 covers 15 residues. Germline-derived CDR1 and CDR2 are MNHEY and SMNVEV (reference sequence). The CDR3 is CASSFLASGIETQYF. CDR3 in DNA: TGTGCCAGCAGTTTCCTGGCTAGCGGGATCGAGACCCAGTACTTC.

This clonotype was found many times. CDR3 in DNA: TGTGCCTGGAGTCTGGACACTGAAGCTTTCTTT. Protein product: CAWSLDTEAFF. The V and J genes are TRBV30 and TRBJ1-1; D is ambiguous. CDR1 GTSNPN and CDR2 SVGIG come from the germline V gene (reference sequence). CDR3 length equals 11 residues. The germline V and J ends were trimmed by 2 bases and 3 bases, with 4 bases remaining between them.

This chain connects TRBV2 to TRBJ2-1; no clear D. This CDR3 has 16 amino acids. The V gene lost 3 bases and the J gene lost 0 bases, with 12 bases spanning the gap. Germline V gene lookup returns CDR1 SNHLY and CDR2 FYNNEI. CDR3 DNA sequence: TGTGCCAGCAGTGACGGGTCGACGGTCTCCTACAATGAGCAGTTCTTC. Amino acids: CASSDGSTVSYNEQFF.

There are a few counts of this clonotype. The CDR3 nucleotides are TGTGCCACCAGTGCTAGCGGGAGTGGCACAGATACGCAGTATTTT. It is translated as CATSASGSGTDTQYF. The J gene is TRBJ2-3, the V gene TRBV24-1, with 10 bases fitting TRBD2. The trim removed 5 bases at V and 1 base at J, leaving 2 bases unmatched. The CDR3 runs to 15 residues. CDR1 and CDR2 from the germline V gene are KGHDR and SFDVKD.

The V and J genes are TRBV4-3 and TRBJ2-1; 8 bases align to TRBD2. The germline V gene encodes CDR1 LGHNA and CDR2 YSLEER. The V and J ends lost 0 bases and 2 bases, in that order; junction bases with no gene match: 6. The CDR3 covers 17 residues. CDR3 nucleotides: TGCGCCAGCAGCCAAGATGTGGGACTAGGTGCCTACAATGAGCAGTTCTTC. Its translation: CASSQDVGLGAYNEQFF.

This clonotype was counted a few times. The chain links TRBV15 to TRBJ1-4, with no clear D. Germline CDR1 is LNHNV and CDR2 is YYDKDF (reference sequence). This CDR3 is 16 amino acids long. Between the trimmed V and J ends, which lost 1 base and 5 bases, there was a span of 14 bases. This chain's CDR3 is CATSRGTAGLNEKLFF. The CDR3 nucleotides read TGTGCCACCAGCAGAGGGACTGCGGGTCTCAATGAAAAACTGTTTTTT. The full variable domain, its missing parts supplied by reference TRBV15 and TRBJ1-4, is DAMVIQNPRYQVTQFGKPVTLSCSQTLNHNVMYWYQQKSSQAPKLLFHYYDKDFNNEADTPDNFQSRRPNTSFCFLDIRSPGLGDTAMYLCATSRGTAGLNEKLFFGSGTQLSVL.

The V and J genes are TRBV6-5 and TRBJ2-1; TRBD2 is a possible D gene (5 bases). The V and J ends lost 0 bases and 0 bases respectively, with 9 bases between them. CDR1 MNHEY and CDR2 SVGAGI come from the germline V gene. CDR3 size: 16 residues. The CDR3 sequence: CASSYSGDYSYNEQFF. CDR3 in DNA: TGTGCCAGCAGTTACTCGGGCGACTACTCCTACAATGAGCAGTTCTTC.

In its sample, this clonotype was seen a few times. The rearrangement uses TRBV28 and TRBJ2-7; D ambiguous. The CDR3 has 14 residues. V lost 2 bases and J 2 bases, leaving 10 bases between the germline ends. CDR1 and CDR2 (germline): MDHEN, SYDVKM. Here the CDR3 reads CASSLINSAYEQYF. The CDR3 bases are TGTGCCAGCAGTTTAATTAATTCTGCCTACGAGCAGTACTTC. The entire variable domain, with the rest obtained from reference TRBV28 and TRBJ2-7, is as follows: DVKVTQSSRYLVKRTGEKVFLECVQDMDHENMFWYRQDPGLGLRLIYFSYDVKMKEKGDIPEGYSVSREKKERFSLILESASTNQTSMYLCASSLINSAYEQYFGPGTRLTVT.